This T cell receptor (beta chain) was identified during a study of tumour-infiltrating T cells in Burkitt lymphoma. Study-wide points: Many Burkitt lymphoma patients shared several public clonotypes.

Only in-frame clones appear in the TCRdb table, and some are missing; sequencing was by immunoSEQ multiplex PCR. The table shows some 2,800 clones, with 14% occurring only once. Trimming pared 8 bases from V and 7 bases from J, leaving 18 bases between. CDR1 and CDR2 from the germline V gene are GTSNPN and SVGIG (reference sequence). The CDR3 loop spans 13 amino acids. A word on this clone: Its antigen is still unknown.

Sequences were obtained from tumor tissue. This clonotype was obtained from a human donor with Burkitt lymphoma. The chain carries TRBV30 and TRBJ2-1, with TRBD2 as a possible D gene (5 bases). The CDR3 nucleotides read TGTGCCGGGTTGGGCGGGCGCCGGAATGAGCAGTTCTTC. It yields the protein CAGLGGRRNEQFF.